This T cell receptor beta chain was profiled in a study of CD8+ T cells in alopecia areata. Overall study: The study gave treated patients oral tofacitinib at 5 to 10 mg twice daily. Findings of the study overall: Just one nonresponder means the tie between baseline CD8+ expansion and response stays uncertain.

CDR1 and CDR2 (germline): GTSNPN, SVGIG (reference sequence). Trimming removed 4 bases from V and 5 bases from J, with 20 bases in between. The CDR3 is made up of 15 amino acids. Treatment specified: oral pan-JAK inhibitor, 5-10 mg twice daily. Starting from PBMCs, sorting isolated CD4+ and CD8+ T cells. TCR sequencing used cDNA made by reverse transcription of extracted RNA. Here immunoSEQ multiplex PCR was the method, and the copy in TCRdb shows in-frame clones only, minus some. The sample gives around 190,000 clones, around 60% of which show up once; approximately 1.3% is in the top ten. As concerns this clone: Its antigen is not known.

The sequence came from a human donor with alopecia areata. The starting material was CD4+ T cells sorted from blood, obtained around week 49, from a patient treated with tofacitinib. The genes are TRBV30 and TRBJ2-5; TRBD2 might be the D (6 bases). The CDR3: CAWNGEDPSGETQYF. In DNA, the CDR3 is TGTGCCTGGAATGGGGAGGACCCATCAGGGGAGACCCAGTACTTC. Filled out from reference TRBV30 and TRBJ2-5, the complete variable domain reads SQTIHQWPATLVQPVGSPLSLECTVEGTSNPNLYWYRQAAGRGLQLLFYSVGIGQISSEVPQNLSASRPQDRQFILSSKKLLLSDSGFYLCAWNGEDPSGETQYFGPGTRLLVL.